Following are 32 T cell receptor beta chains from one sample sequenced in a study of T-cell memory formation after mild COVID-19. TCRdb re-called the 5' RACE reads with MiXCR, one entry per CDR3 protein. The sample lists some 150,000 distinct CDR3 sequences; 15% to 20% were seen once. The sample consisted of PBMCs or a T cell subset sorted from them (not recorded which). The receptors shown here come from an adult woman who had mild COVID-19 (a few samples of this study predate the infection). Cell type and time point are not known.

This clonotype was observed a few times. The V gene is TRBV15, the J gene TRBJ1-2; perhaps TRBD1 as D (6 bases). The CDR3 totals 16 residues. Germline CDR1 is LNHNV and CDR2 is YYDKDF (reference sequence). Trimming stripped 2 bases from V and 4 bases from J, with 17 bases between. CDR3 sequence reads: CATSRPGTPGAYGYTF. The CDR3 DNA reads TGTGCCACCAGCAGACCTGGGACACCTGGGGCCTATGGCTACACCTTC. Supplemented by reference TRBV15 and TRBJ1-2, the full variable domain reads DAMVIQNPRYQVTQFGKPVTLSCSQTLNHNVMYWYQQKSSQAPKLLFHYYDKDFNNEADTPDNFQSRRPNTSFCFLDIRSPGLGDTAMYLCATSRPGTPGAYGYTFGSGTRLTVV.

CDR3: CASSLVRQQGNEQYF. CDR3 DNA sequence: TGCGCCAGCAGCTTGGTTCGGCAGCAAGGGAACGAGCAGTACTTC. The V gene is TRBV5-1, the J gene TRBJ2-7; no clear D gene. This CDR3 has 15 residues. Germline CDR1 SGHRS, CDR2 YFSETQ. Trimming took off 0 bases at V and 5 bases at J, with 15 bases between the two ends. Variable domain in full (rest from reference TRBV5-1 and TRBJ2-7): KAGVTQTPRYLIKTRGQQVTLSCSPISGHRSVSWYQQTPGQGLQFLFEYFSETQRNKGNFPGRFSGRQFSNSRSEMNVSTLELGDSALYLCASSLVRQQGNEQYFGPGTRLTVT.

This clonotype has a handful of counts. The gene calls are TRBV24-1 and TRBJ2-3, with 10 bases fitting TRBD2. The CDR3 totals 16 residues. The junction had 6 bases not matched to a gene; V was cut back by 2 bases and J by 5 bases. Germline lookup yields CDR1 KGHDR and CDR2 SFDVKD. In DNA form, the CDR3 reads TGTGCCACCAGTGATTCAGTAGCGGGGGGCCGAGATACGCAGTATTTT. Amino acids: CATSDSVAGGRDTQYF.

The genes are TRBV25-1 and TRBJ2-1; 9 bases align to TRBD1. The V gene's germline CDR1 is MGHDK and CDR2 SYGVNS. The CDR3 has 16 amino acids. The V gene end was trimmed by 0 bases and the J gene end by 8 bases; junction bases not matched to a gene: 8. The CDR3 is CASSEYRTGAIDEQFF. For the CDR3, the DNA is TGTGCCAGCAGTGAATATCGGACAGGGGCTATCGATGAGCAGTTCTTC.

This clonotype was found a few times. The chain couples TRBV6-1 to TRBJ2-7; TRBD2 agrees at 7 bases. The CDR3 has 13 residues. The ends lost 5 bases at V and 7 bases at J; junction bases unmatched: 8. Per germline, CDR1 MNHNS and CDR2 SASEGT. The CDR3 protein is CASSSSGAGEQYF. The CDR3 nucleotides are TGTGCCAGCAGTTCTAGCGGCGCGGGGGAGCAGTACTTC.

The chain employs TRBV20-1 and TRBJ1-1; D is perhaps TRBD1 (6 bases). The ends were cut back, 5 bases at V and 8 bases at J, with 21 bases in the middle. The CDR3 runs to 14 residues. Germline CDR1 DFQATT, CDR2 SNEGSKA (reference sequence). CDR3 sequence: CSAPPTGPVGEAFF. The CDR3 region has the DNA TGCAGTGCTCCCCCGACAGGTCCGGTAGGAGAAGCTTTCTTT.

This clonotype was seen only a few times. The chain links TRBV6-5 to TRBJ2-3; weak D call: TRBD1 (5 bases). V lost 9 bases and J lost 0, with 22 bases in between. The CDR3 spans 17 residues. Germline loops: CDR1 MNHEY, CDR2 SVGAGI. CDR3 residues: CASRVGLEVTSTDTQYF. The CDR3 bases are TGTGCCAGTCGCGTGGGGCTAGAGGTGACTAGCACAGATACGCAGTATTTT.

This clonotype was seen at least ten times. V usage is TRBV7-8 and J usage is TRBJ2-1, with 7 bases identical to TRBD2. Germline CDR1 is SGHVS and CDR2 is FQNEAQ. The length of the CDR3 is 13 residues. V was clipped by 1 base and J by 10 bases; unmatched bases: 4. CDR3 residues: CASSLGPSGEQFF. Here the CDR3 DNA reads TGTGCCAGCAGCTTAGGTCCTAGCGGAGAGCAGTTCTTC.

The chain employs TRBV7-9 and TRBJ1-1; D perhaps matches TRBD1 (5 bases). The CDR3 has 16 residues. The V gene's germline CDR1 is SEHNR and CDR2 FQNEAQ (reference sequence). Trimming left V 1 base short and J 6 bases short, with 18 bases between. The CDR3 DNA sequence: TGTGCCAGCAGCTTAGATTTGGGGGAGGTGTCGGCTGAAGCTTTCTTT. Its protein is CASSLDLGEVSAEAFF.

This clonotype was seen a single time. The CDR3 region is CASSLGSTPYEQYF. CDR3 sequence (DNA): TGTGCCAGCAGCTTGGGCTCCACCCCCTACGAGCAGTACTTC. The chain has TRBV7-2 and TRBJ2-7; D call uncertain. V lost 3 bases and J lost 2, with 11 bases in between. Germline V gives CDR1 SGHTA, CDR2 FQGNSA. The CDR3 length is 14 residues.

This clonotype was seen a few times. This sequence joins TRBV10-3 and TRBJ2-6; D remains unclear. The CDR3 spans 14 residues. V dropped 10 bases and J dropped 1 base, with 11 bases sitting between them. Germline CDR1 and CDR2: ENHRY and SYGVKD. In nucleotides, the CDR3 is TGTGCCACCCTCCCGGATTCTGGGGCCAACGTCCTGACTTTC. Protein: CATLPDSGANVLTF.

This chain links TRBV5-1 with TRBJ2-1; D remains ambiguous. Trimming stripped 1 base from V and 5 bases from J, with 4 bases between. The CDR3 runs to 12 residues. The germline V gene encodes CDR1 SGHRS and CDR2 YFSETQ. CDR3 sequence reads: CASSLIDNEQFF. The CDR3 DNA follows: TGCGCCAGCAGCTTGATAGACAATGAGCAGTTCTTC.

This clonotype was counted a few times. J is TRBJ2-1 and V is TRBV5-1; 8 nucleotides match TRBD1. This CDR3 is built from 14 residues. With V trimmed by 7 bases and J by 6 bases, 9 bases remained unmatched. Germline V lookup: CDR1 SGHRS, CDR2 YFSETQ. The CDR3 DNA reads as TGCGCCAGCCAAACGTGGGACAGGCGCAATGAGCAGTTCTTC. Amino acid sequence: CASQTWDRRNEQFF.

The chain carries TRBV11-2 and TRBJ2-5; D is uncertain. The CDR3 has 13 residues. V was shortened by 3 bases and J by 5 bases, with 10 bases between the two germline ends. Germline loops: CDR1 SGHAT, CDR2 FQNNGV. The CDR3 bases are TGTGCCAGCAGCTTCGAACCCGGGGAGACCCAGTACTTC. This encodes CASSFEPGETQYF.

This clonotype has just a few counts. The V and J genes are TRBV19 and TRBJ2-5; D is ambiguous. CDR3 length: 13 residues. V was trimmed by 6 bases and J by 0 bases, leaving 8 bases between them. Germline values: CDR1 LNHDA, CDR2 SQIVND (reference sequence). CDR3 DNA: TGTGCCAGTAGCCGTTCGTACCAAGAGACCCAGTACTTC. Translating gives CASSRSYQETQYF.

V is TRBV30 and J is TRBJ1-2, with D perhaps matching TRBD1 (6 bases). The germline V and J ends were trimmed by 2 bases and 1 base, with 17 bases remaining between them. This CDR3 contains 16 residues. Germline V gene lookup returns CDR1 GTSNPN and CDR2 SVGIG (reference sequence). The CDR3 DNA sequence: TGTGCCTGGAGTTTTATCGGGACATCGATTAACTATGGCTACACCTTC. It yields the protein CAWSFIGTSINYGYTF.

This clonotype was picked up a small number of times. CDR3 in DNA: TGTGCCAGCAGCGTAGCGGACAGGGGGCACGAGCAGTACTTC. This gives the protein CASSVADRGHEQYF. The chain recombines TRBV9 with TRBJ2-7, with TRBD1 matching over 11 bases. The CDR3 spans 14 residues. Trimming cost V 0 bases and J 5 bases; bases outside gene matches: 1. Germline V gene lookup returns CDR1 SGDLS and CDR2 YYNGEE.

This clonotype was picked up a small number of times. The genes are TRBV11-2 and TRBJ2-3; 11 bases agree with TRBD2. Germline loops: CDR1 SGHAT, CDR2 FQNNGV. This CDR3 region has 17 residues. The ends lost 3 bases at V and 1 base at J; junction bases unmatched: 6. The CDR3 protein is CASSFRVTSGGTDTQYF. CDR3 DNA: TGTGCCAGCAGCTTCAGGGTGACTAGCGGGGGCACAGATACGCAGTATTTT.

This clonotype was found a few times. The chain is built from TRBV28 and TRBJ1-3, with 8 bases aligning to TRBD1. V dropped 1 base and J dropped 0; count of bases not matched to a gene: 2. CDR3 length: 16 residues. Germline V gives CDR1 MDHEN, CDR2 SYDVKM. The CDR3 coding sequence is TGTGCCAGCAGTTTATCAGGACAGGGCTCTGGAAACACCATATATTTT. Its protein product is CASSLSGQGSGNTIYF.

The V and J genes are TRBV24-1 and TRBJ2-3; D gene uncertain. V was cut by 4 bases and J by 1 base, with 14 bases left in between. Germline CDR1 reads KGHDR; CDR2 reads SFDVKD. The CDR3 sequence is 16 residues long. The CDR3 sequence: CATSDPPGVGTDTQYF. In nucleotides, the CDR3 is TGTGCCACCAGTGACCCACCAGGAGTTGGCACAGATACGCAGTATTTT.

This chain connects TRBV7-9 to TRBJ2-1; D call uncertain. The CDR3 has 10 amino acids. Trimming left V 4 bases short and J 14 bases short, with 9 bases between. Germline V lookup: CDR1 SEHNR, CDR2 FQNEAQ (reference sequence). In nucleotides, the CDR3 is TGTGCCAGCAGCTCCCTGGGCGAGTTCTTC. It is translated as CASSSLGEFF.

The chain links TRBV6-1 to TRBJ2-3, with D perhaps TRBD2 (6 bases). The CDR3 sequence is 16 residues long. V lost 5 bases and J 4 bases, leaving 19 bases between the germline ends. Per germline, CDR1 MNHNS and CDR2 SASEGT. CDR3 DNA: TGTGCCAGCAGTCCACTCCCTGGGGGGATCGCAGATACGCAGTATTTT. This translates into CASSPLPGGIADTQYF.

This clonotype was counted ten times or more. This chain uses TRBV29-1 with TRBJ2-7, with TRBD2 matching over 9 bases. V lost 4 bases and J lost 4; bases outside the gene matches: 8. This CDR3 spans 14 amino acids. CDR1 is SQVTM and CDR2 is ANQGSEA in the germline V gene. The DNA for the CDR3 is TGCAGCGTTGCGGCTGCGGGAGGGCCGTACGAGCAGTACTTC. Protein: CSVAAAGGPYEQYF.

This clonotype was detected a few times. The DNA of the CDR3 is TGTGCCAGCAGCCTCGGACAGACCTATGGCTACACCTTC. Protein product: CASSLGQTYGYTF. V gene TRBV12-3 or TRBV12-4 combines with J gene TRBJ1-2; D might be TRBD1 (6 bases). The CDR3 sequence is 13 residues long. Trimming pared 6 bases from V and 4 bases from J, leaving 12 bases between.

The V call is TRBV4-3, the J call TRBJ1-1; D is uncertain. Trimming removed 0 bases from V and 4 bases from J, with 6 bases in between. The CDR3 spans 13 residues. Germline lookup yields CDR1 LGHNA and CDR2 YSLEER. The CDR3 spells CASSQDPRTEAFF. The CDR3 DNA reads as TGCGCCAGCAGCCAAGATCCCCGCACTGAAGCTTTCTTT.

V is TRBV7-9 and J is TRBJ2-3; no definite D call. In germline, CDR1 is SEHNR, CDR2 FQNEAQ (reference sequence). The CDR3 is 13 residues long. V dropped 5 bases and J dropped 2 bases, with 8 bases sitting between them. CDR3 protein: CASSLLYTDTQYF. CDR3 in DNA: TGTGCCAGCAGCCTCCTCTACACAGATACGCAGTATTTT.

The chain employs TRBV6-6 and TRBJ1-2, with D hard to call. The CDR3 contains 15 residues. Looked up from germline, CDR1 is MNHNY and CDR2 is SVGAGI (reference sequence). Trimming left V 2 bases short and J 2 bases short, with 12 bases between. For the CDR3, the DNA is TGTGCCAGCAGTTACGATCGGGTCCGGAACTATGGCTACACCTTC. Amino acid sequence: CASSYDRVRNYGYTF.

The V call is TRBV27, the J call TRBJ2-5; 8 nucleotides line up with TRBD2. V trimming: 2 bases; J trimming: 5 bases; junction bases outside the gene matches: 4. The CDR3 sequence is 14 residues long. Germline CDR1 reads MNHEY; CDR2 reads SMNVEV (reference sequence). The CDR3 sequence: CASSLLGGVETQYF. In DNA, the CDR3 is TGTGCCAGCAGTTTACTCGGGGGGGTTGAGACCCAGTACTTC.

This chain uses TRBV7-9 with TRBJ2-3, with D possibly matching TRBD2 (5 bases). The V gene lost 2 bases and the J gene lost 5 bases, with 11 bases spanning the gap. The CDR3 is 14 residues long. Looked up from germline, CDR1 is SEHNR and CDR2 is FQNEAQ (reference sequence). CDR3 sequence: CASSLRPGKDTQYF. CDR3 bases: TGTGCCAGCAGCTTACGGCCCGGGAAAGATACGCAGTATTTT.

This rearrangement joins TRBV20-1 to TRBJ2-3, with D perhaps matching TRBD2 (7 bases). The CDR3 length is 16 residues. CDR1 and CDR2 (germline): DFQATT, SNEGSKA (reference sequence). V lost 1 base and J 2 bases, leaving 16 bases between the germline ends. The CDR3 here is CSARVIGGRVTDTQYF. The DNA for the CDR3 is TGCAGTGCTAGAGTTATCGGGGGGCGCGTCACAGATACGCAGTATTTT.

This clonotype occurred once. V and J are TRBV19 and TRBJ2-2; 9 bases map to TRBD1. The CDR3 loop spans 15 amino acids. Germline CDR1 and CDR2: LNHDA and SQIVND (reference sequence). With 10 bases clipped from V and 3 bases from J, the junction kept 9 bases outside the gene matches. CDR3 DNA sequence: TGTGCCACCGAAACAGGGGGCTTCGACACCGGGGAGCTGTTTTTT. Encoded protein: CATETGGFDTGELFF.

Only a few counts were recorded for this clonotype. One end of the junction is discordant with germline, which a read error may explain. The J gene is TRBJ2-7, the V gene TRBV7-9; the D gene is possibly TRBD2 (5 bases). The CDR3 spans 12 residues. Per germline, CDR1 SEHNR and CDR2 FQNEAQ (reference sequence). The CDR3: CASSSDWISWAF. The CDR3, as DNA: TGTGCCAGCAGTTCGGACTGGATTTCGTGGGCTTTC.